These 8 T cell receptor beta chains came from one sample sequenced in a study of T cell repertoires in cytomegalovirus infection. TCRdb analysed the reads with MiXCR anew, one entry per CDR3 protein. There are approximately 550,000 distinct CDR3 sequences in the sample; more than 15% occur only once, and 20% to 30% lies in the top ten. Sequencing used CD8+ T cells from PBMCs. These receptors were obtained from a human donor in good health (CMV status not recorded). Some clones in this sample may be carry-over from other donors' samples.

This clonotype was counted ten times or more. This rearrangement joins TRBV7-8 to TRBJ2-1; D uncertain. The CDR3 is 13 amino acids. Germline CDR1 reads SGHVS; CDR2 reads FQNEAQ. Trimming removed 2 bases from V and 6 bases from J, with 8 bases in between. CDR3 amino acids: CASSLKGFNEQFF. CDR3 sequence (DNA): TGTGCCAGCAGCTTAAAGGGTTTCAATGAGCAGTTCTTC.

The V gene is TRBV2, the J gene TRBJ2-1, with D perhaps TRBD1 or TRBD2 (6 bases each). V lost 2 bases and J lost 7, with 18 bases in between. The CDR3 spans 16 residues. The germline V gene encodes CDR1 SNHLY and CDR2 FYNNEI. CDR3 sequence reads: CASSEYLRGRSNEQFF. The CDR3 DNA is TGTGCCAGCAGTGAATACCTCCGGGGGCGGAGTAATGAGCAGTTCTTC.

This clonotype was observed a few times. The chain links TRBV2 to TRBJ1-5; 7 bases align to TRBD1. Germline assignment: CDR1 SNHLY and CDR2 FYNNEI. The CDR3 runs to 15 residues. V trimming: 6 bases; J trimming: 4 bases; junction bases outside the gene matches: 9. CDR3 amino acids: CASRGGTDRNQPQHF. CDR3 coding DNA: TGTGCCAGCAGGGGGGGGACAGACCGAAATCAGCCCCAGCATTTT.

Concerning this clonotype: Being one base from a much bigger clone, this may be a read error. The CDR3 spells CASSLDPNAEAFF. CDR3 nucleotides: TGTGCCAGCAGCTTAGACCCGAACGCTGAAGCTTTCTTT. The V call is TRBV7-4, the J call TRBJ1-1; D remains ambiguous. Germline assignment: CDR1 SGHVT and CDR2 SQSDAQ. The CDR3 contains 13 residues.

This clonotype was seen many times. The rearrangement uses TRBV7-8 and TRBJ2-7; D unresolved. CDR3 length: 16 amino acids. Trimming left V 0 bases short and J 2 bases short, with 14 bases between. In germline, CDR1 is SGHVS, CDR2 FQNEAQ. CDR3 residues: CASSLAEVTATYEQYF. The CDR3 bases are TGTGCCAGCAGCTTAGCGGAAGTCACGGCGACCTACGAGCAGTACTTC.

Only a few counts were recorded for this clonotype. V and J are TRBV27 and TRBJ2-7; D is unclear. The CDR3 totals 13 residues. Trimming shortened V by 8 bases and J by 4 bases, and 15 bases separated the two germline ends. Per germline, CDR1 MNHEY and CDR2 SMNVEV (reference sequence). The CDR3 loop reads CASQGRGLYEQYF. The CDR3, as DNA: TGTGCCAGCCAAGGAAGAGGATTGTACGAGCAGTACTTC.

This CDR3 is CASSYSPGRLEQFF. CDR3 DNA: TGTGCCAGCAGTTACTCACCGGGACGCCTAGAGCAGTTCTTC. This chain connects TRBV6-5 to TRBJ2-1; D possibly uses TRBD1 or TRBD2 (5 bases each). Germline CDR1 is MNHEY and CDR2 is SVGAGI. The CDR3 has 14 residues. V was shortened by 0 bases and J by 10 bases, with 13 bases between the two germline ends.

About this clonotype: A much bigger clone sits one base away, suggesting this may be a read error. V is TRBV11-2 and J is TRBJ2-5; D perhaps matches TRBD2 (5 bases). The germline CDR1 and CDR2 sequences are SGHAT and FQNNGV. The CDR3 sequence is 14 residues long. This CDR3 is CASSPNSGEENQYF. CDR3 DNA sequence: TGTGCCAGCAGCCCAAACTCCGGGGAAGAGAACCAGTACTTC.